This TCR beta chain was recorded in a study of blood T cell repertoires in COVID-19. Study-level background: T cells, B-cell-depleted T cells, or PBMCs provided the cDNA or gDNA that served as material.

Assay: immunoSEQ multiplex PCR; the TCRdb copy retains only in-frame clones and omits some. The sample lists approximately 250,000 clones, over 75% occurring once. V lost 6 bases, J lost 1 base, and 12 bases lay in between. The CDR3 has 14 residues. Germline CDR1 MDHEN, CDR2 SYDVKM. The origin of this receptor is a human donor in a cohort sampled during active COVID-19. The J gene is TRBJ1-2, the V gene TRBV28; tentatively, D is TRBD1 (5 bases). Sequencing was done on a sample of peripheral blood. The CDR3 nucleotides are TGTGCCAGCAGCTCACCGGGGGTTAACTATGGCTACACCTTC. This encodes CASSSPGVNYGYTF.